These T cell receptor beta chains were read from a single sample in a study of blood T cell repertoires in COVID-19. Method: immunoSEQ multiplex PCR; TCRdb's copy keeps in-frame clones and lacks some. The data show about 400,000 clones, around 88% seen once. Source material: peripheral blood. These TCRs come from a woman aged 25 to 39 with acute or convalescent COVID-19. Each CDR3 is given with its conserved first and last residue. The D gene is left open where the match is weak. Where a row states a size, it is once, few, many or the class of an expanded clone; other rows omit it.

v_call: TRBV30; clone_size: NA; d_call: NA; j_call: TRBJ2-1; cdr3_aa: CAWRSGEHNEQFF; cdr3_nt: TGTGCCTGGAGGTCGGGGGAGCACAATGAGCAGTTCTTC
v_call: TRBV29-1; clone_size: NA; d_call: NA; j_call: TRBJ1-1; cdr3_aa: CSVEGLNTEAFF; cdr3_nt: TGCAGCGTGGAGGGGTTGAACACTGAAGCTTTCTTT
v_call: TRBV2; clone_size: NA; d_call: NA; j_call: TRBJ2-3; cdr3_aa: CASSLVNRADTQYF; cdr3_nt: TGTGCCAGCAGCCTGGTGAACAGAGCAGATACGCAGTATTTT
v_call: TRBV5-1; clone_size: NA; d_call: TRBD1; j_call: TRBJ2-7; cdr3_aa: CASSAGQGRYYEQYF; cdr3_nt: TGCGCCAGCAGCGCCGGACAGGGGAGATACTACGAGCAGTACTTC
v_call: TRBV5-6; clone_size: NA; d_call: NA; j_call: TRBJ1-6; cdr3_aa: CATRLTAYNSPLHF; cdr3_nt: TGTGCCACCCGACTGACAGCTTATAATTCACCCCTCCACTTT
v_call: TRBV11-1; clone_size: NA; d_call: TRBD1; j_call: TRBJ1-6; cdr3_aa: CASSPRTGGYSPLHF; cdr3_nt: TGTGCCAGCAGCCCCAGAACAGGGGGCTATTCACCCCTCCACTTT
v_call: TRBV4-1; clone_size: NA; d_call: NA; j_call: TRBJ1-1; cdr3_aa: CASSGGGLRAEAFF; cdr3_nt: TGCGCCAGCAGCGGCGGGGGCCTCAGGGCTGAAGCTTTCTTT
v_call: TRBV7-2; clone_size: NA; d_call: TRBD2; j_call: TRBJ2-3; cdr3_aa: CASSSTGTSPYTQYF; cdr3_nt: TGTGCCAGCAGCTCTACCGGGACTAGCCCATATACGCAGTATTTT
v_call: TRBV12-3/TRBV12-4; clone_size: NA; d_call: NA; j_call: TRBJ2-7; cdr3_aa: CASSLALGQQYF; cdr3_nt: TGTGCCAGCAGTTTAGCCCTTGGCCAGCAGTACTTC
v_call: TRBV5-4; clone_size: NA; d_call: NA; j_call: TRBJ1-1; cdr3_aa: CASSTGGENTEAFF; cdr3_nt: TGTGCCAGCAGCACTGGGGGGGAGAACACTGAAGCTTTCTTT
v_call: TRBV9; clone_size: once; d_call: TRBD1; j_call: TRBJ2-1; cdr3_aa: CASSAWTGNYNEQFF; cdr3_nt: TGTGCCAGCAGCGCGTGGACAGGGAACTACAATGAGCAGTTCTTC
v_call: TRBV5-1; clone_size: NA; d_call: NA; j_call: TRBJ1-6; cdr3_aa: CASSLVSNSPLHF; cdr3_nt: TGCGCCAGCAGCTTGGTCTCTAATTCACCCCTCCACTTT
v_call: TRBV27; clone_size: NA; d_call: NA; j_call: TRBJ2-7; cdr3_aa: CASTHPGGEQYF; cdr3_nt: TGTGCCAGCACCCATCCGGGTGGCGAGCAGTACTTC
v_call: TRBV4-1; clone_size: NA; d_call: TRBD1; j_call: TRBJ2-3; cdr3_aa: CASSQGAFRGLADTQYF; cdr3_nt: TGCGCCAGCAGCCAAGGGGCGTTCAGGGGGTTAGCAGATACGCAGTATTTT
v_call: TRBV27; clone_size: NA; d_call: TRBD2; j_call: TRBJ2-1; cdr3_aa: CASLSGGLNEQFF; cdr3_nt: TGTGCCAGCCTCAGCGGGGGGCTCAATGAGCAGTTCTTC
v_call: TRBV6-5; clone_size: NA; d_call: TRBD1; j_call: TRBJ1-3; cdr3_aa: CASTGGTAGNTIYF; cdr3_nt: TGTGCCAGCACGGGGGGGACAGCTGGAAACACCATATATTTT
v_call: TRBV7-9; clone_size: NA; d_call: TRBD1; j_call: TRBJ2-7; cdr3_aa: CASSPGTGPYEQYF; cdr3_nt: TGTGCCAGCAGCCCCGGGACAGGGCCCTACGAGCAGTACTTC
v_call: TRBV18; clone_size: NA; d_call: NA; j_call: TRBJ1-2; cdr3_aa: CASSPTRSSQDGYTF; cdr3_nt: TGTGCCAGCTCACCGACCCGATCTAGTCAAGACGGCTACACCTTC
v_call: TRBV9; clone_size: NA; d_call: TRBD1; j_call: TRBJ2-7; cdr3_aa: CASSETGALLGEQYF; cdr3_nt: TGTGCCAGCAGCGAGACAGGGGCCCTGCTGGGAGAGCAGTACTTC
v_call: TRBV3-1/TRBV3-2; clone_size: NA; d_call: NA; j_call: TRBJ1-3; cdr3_aa: CANCNPQGRRSGNTIYF; cdr3_nt: TGTGCCAACTGCAACCCACAGGGACGGCGCTCTGGAAACACCATATATTTT
v_call: TRBV12-5; clone_size: NA; d_call: NA; j_call: TRBJ1-3; cdr3_aa: CASGLALQGTDSGNTIYF; cdr3_nt: TGTGCTAGTGGTTTGGCACTACAGGGAACTGACTCTGGAAACACCATATATTTT
v_call: TRBV4-1; clone_size: NA; d_call: NA; j_call: TRBJ1-4; cdr3_aa: CASSPVGSGNEKLFF; cdr3_nt: TGCGCCAGCAGCCCCGTCGGCAGCGGAAATGAAAAACTGTTTTTT
v_call: TRBV2; clone_size: NA; d_call: NA; j_call: TRBJ1-5; cdr3_aa: CASRVGNQPQHF; cdr3_nt: TGTGCCAGCCGGGTCGGAAATCAGCCCCAGCATTTT
v_call: TRBV2; clone_size: NA; d_call: NA; j_call: TRBJ1-1; cdr3_aa: CASCYRPTLGTEAFF; cdr3_nt: TGTGCCAGCTGCTACAGGCCCACTTTGGGCACTGAAGCTTTCTTT
v_call: TRBV5-1; clone_size: few; d_call: NA; j_call: TRBJ1-5; cdr3_aa: CASSFSGEGNQPQHF; cdr3_nt: TGCGCCAGCAGCTTCTCGGGTGAAGGCAATCAGCCCCAGCATTTT
v_call: TRBV6-1; clone_size: NA; d_call: NA; j_call: TRBJ1-5; cdr3_aa: CASSEARVRNQPQHF; cdr3_nt: TGTGCCAGCAGTGAAGCTCGGGTGCGCAATCAGCCCCAGCATTTT
v_call: TRBV19; clone_size: few; d_call: NA; j_call: TRBJ2-2; cdr3_aa: CASSRRVDTGELFF; cdr3_nt: TGTGCCAGTAGTAGGCGGGTGGACACCGGGGAGCTGTTTTTT
v_call: TRBV7-2; clone_size: many; d_call: TRBD2; j_call: TRBJ2-3; cdr3_aa: CASSLGSGGLRDTQYF; cdr3_nt: TGTGCCAGCAGCTTAGGTAGCGGGGGTCTCAGAGATACGCAGTATTTT
v_call: TRBV15; clone_size: NA; d_call: NA; j_call: TRBJ2-1; cdr3_aa: CATSITLGGGDYNEQFF; cdr3_nt: TGTGCCACCAGCATCACTTTGGGAGGGGGGGACTACAATGAGCAGTTCTTC
v_call: TRBV5-8; clone_size: NA; d_call: TRBD1; j_call: TRBJ2-5; cdr3_aa: CASSLDSRTGEGETQYF; cdr3_nt: TGTGCCAGCAGCTTGGATTCCCGGACAGGGGAGGGGGAGACCCAGTACTTC
v_call: TRBV6-6; clone_size: NA; d_call: NA; j_call: TRBJ1-3; cdr3_aa: CASSGGTPSGNTIYF; cdr3_nt: TGTGCCAGCAGCGGCGGGACCCCCTCTGGAAACACCATATATTTT
v_call: TRBV2; clone_size: NA; d_call: TRBD2; j_call: TRBJ2-3; cdr3_aa: CASSGSTSGGAQDTQYF; cdr3_nt: TGTGCCAGCAGTGGGTCGACTAGCGGGGGGGCCCAAGATACGCAGTATTTT
v_call: TRBV10-1; clone_size: few; d_call: NA; j_call: TRBJ1-1; cdr3_aa: CASSESTEPYRMNTEAFF; cdr3_nt: TGCGCCAGCAGTGAAAGTACAGAGCCATACCGGATGAACACTGAAGCTTTCTTT
v_call: TRBV28; clone_size: NA; d_call: NA; j_call: TRBJ2-1; cdr3_aa: CASSLVGFNEQFF; cdr3_nt: TGTGCCAGCAGTTTAGTCGGTTTCAATGAGCAGTTCTTC
v_call: TRBV24-1; clone_size: once; d_call: TRBD1; j_call: TRBJ2-2; cdr3_aa: CATSDRGQASTGELFF; cdr3_nt: TGTGCCACCAGTGACCGGGGACAGGCAAGCACCGGGGAGCTGTTTTTT
v_call: TRBV6-1; clone_size: NA; d_call: NA; j_call: TRBJ2-7; cdr3_aa: CASSEAGTTYEQYF; cdr3_nt: TGTGCCAGCAGTGAAGCCGGGACAACTTACGAGCAGTACTTC
v_call: TRBV14; clone_size: NA; d_call: NA; j_call: TRBJ1-1; cdr3_aa: CASSPGNSWSTEAFF; cdr3_nt: TGTGCCAGCAGCCCCGGCAACTCCTGGAGCACTGAAGCTTTCTTT
v_call: TRBV2; clone_size: NA; d_call: NA; j_call: TRBJ2-7; cdr3_aa: CASRTGSYEQYF; cdr3_nt: TGTGCCAGCAGAACAGGCTCCTACGAGCAGTACTTC
v_call: TRBV6-6; clone_size: NA; d_call: NA; j_call: TRBJ1-1; cdr3_aa: CASSRNIRTEMNTEAFF; cdr3_nt: TGTGCCAGCAGCCGAAATATCCGGACAGAGATGAACACTGAAGCTTTCTTT
v_call: TRBV6-1; clone_size: NA; d_call: NA; j_call: TRBJ2-5; cdr3_aa: CASSERTFSGETQYF; cdr3_nt: TGTGCCAGCAGTGAAAGGACATTTTCGGGCGAGACCCAGTACTTC
v_call: TRBV13; clone_size: once; d_call: TRBD1; j_call: TRBJ2-5; cdr3_aa: CASSSDRGRSQETQYF; cdr3_nt: TGTGCCAGCAGCTCAGACAGGGGACGGTCGCAAGAGACCCAGTACTTC
v_call: TRBV5-1; clone_size: NA; d_call: NA; j_call: TRBJ2-7; cdr3_aa: CASSLVADYEQYF; cdr3_nt: TGCGCCAGCAGCTTGGTGGCCGACTACGAGCAGTACTTC
v_call: TRBV18; clone_size: NA; d_call: TRBD2; j_call: TRBJ2-2; cdr3_aa: CASSPGTSGRNTGELFF; cdr3_nt: TGTGCCAGCTCACCGGGGACTAGCGGGCGCAACACCGGGGAGCTGTTTTTT
v_call: TRBV28; clone_size: few; d_call: NA; j_call: TRBJ1-2; cdr3_aa: CASTQKTENYGYTF; cdr3_nt: TGTGCCAGCACTCAAAAAACAGAGAACTATGGCTACACCTTC
v_call: TRBV12-3/TRBV12-4; clone_size: NA; d_call: NA; j_call: TRBJ1-1; cdr3_aa: CASSLETYTEAFF; cdr3_nt: TGTGCCAGCAGCCTTGAAACTTACACTGAAGCTTTCTTT
v_call: TRBV2; clone_size: NA; d_call: TRBD2; j_call: TRBJ2-1; cdr3_aa: CASSAPIAGGPGEQFF; cdr3_nt: TGTGCCAGCAGTGCCCCGATAGCGGGGGGGCCGGGTGAGCAGTTCTTC
v_call: TRBV27; clone_size: NA; d_call: TRBD1; j_call: TRBJ1-2; cdr3_aa: CASRPPGGGYGYTF; cdr3_nt: TGTGCCAGCAGACCCCCAGGGGGCGGCTATGGCTACACCTTC
v_call: TRBV19; clone_size: NA; d_call: TRBD1; j_call: TRBJ2-4; cdr3_aa: CASSILTGGLNF; cdr3_nt: TGTGCCAGTAGTATTCTGACAGGGGGCCTAAACTTC
v_call: TRBV2; clone_size: NA; d_call: NA; j_call: TRBJ2-3; cdr3_aa: CASSEASWAGATPSTDTQYF; cdr3_nt: TGTGCCAGCAGTGAAGCAAGTTGGGCGGGGGCGACTCCTAGCACAGATACGCAGTATTTT
v_call: TRBV3-1/TRBV3-2; clone_size: NA; d_call: NA; j_call: TRBJ2-2; cdr3_aa: CASSQATGELFF; cdr3_nt: TGTGCCAGCAGCCAAGCGACCGGGGAGCTGTTTTTT
v_call: TRBV6-1; clone_size: once; d_call: TRBD2; j_call: TRBJ2-3; cdr3_aa: CASSEVGGGAGGTDTQYF; cdr3_nt: TGTGCCAGCAGTGAAGTTGGCGGGGGGGCCGGAGGCACAGATACGCAGTATTTT
v_call: TRBV13; clone_size: NA; d_call: TRBD1; j_call: TRBJ2-5; cdr3_aa: CASSLSWTGEEETQYF; cdr3_nt: TGTGCCAGCAGCCTCTCCTGGACAGGGGAGGAAGAGACCCAGTACTTC
v_call: TRBV28; clone_size: NA; d_call: NA; j_call: TRBJ2-2; cdr3_aa: CASSLYRGGTGELFF; cdr3_nt: TGTGCCAGCAGTTTATATCGGGGAGGCACCGGGGAGCTGTTTTTT
v_call: TRBV4-1; clone_size: NA; d_call: NA; j_call: TRBJ2-7; cdr3_aa: CASSQFDSSSYEQYF; cdr3_nt: TGCGCCAGCAGCCAGTTCGACAGTTCGTCCTACGAGCAGTACTTC
v_call: TRBV14; clone_size: NA; d_call: NA; j_call: TRBJ2-7; cdr3_aa: CASSQGFGGTRLNEQYF; cdr3_nt: TGTGCCAGCAGCCAAGGTTTTGGGGGCACCCGGTTAAACGAGCAGTACTTC
v_call: TRBV25-1; clone_size: NA; d_call: TRBD2; j_call: TRBJ2-3; cdr3_aa: CASSEVGGAGYRDTQYF; cdr3_nt: TGTGCCAGCAGTGAAGTCGGGGGGGCCGGTTATAGAGATACGCAGTATTTT
v_call: TRBV24-1; clone_size: NA; d_call: TRBD2; j_call: TRBJ2-3; cdr3_aa: CATSDSGLAGDTQYF; cdr3_nt: TGTGCCACCAGTGATTCCGGACTAGCGGGGGATACGCAGTATTTT
v_call: TRBV30; clone_size: NA; d_call: TRBD1; j_call: TRBJ1-6; cdr3_aa: CAWTLDRGRNSPLHF; cdr3_nt: TGTGCCTGGACTCTGGACAGGGGGCGGAATTCACCCCTCCACTTT
v_call: TRBV5-1; clone_size: NA; d_call: TRBD2; j_call: TRBJ2-1; cdr3_aa: CASSLAAGPYNEQFF; cdr3_nt: TGCGCCAGCAGCTTGGCAGCGGGACCTTACAATGAGCAGTTCTTC